These 11 T cell receptor beta chains share one sample of origin, sequenced in a study of cytomegalovirus exposure and HLA in healthy donors. This PCR relied on a set of 60 Vbeta primers and 13 Jbeta primers. The data were produced by immunoSEQ multiplex PCR, yet TCRdb's version contains in-frame clones alone and is incomplete. The profile shows about 77,000 clones, roughly 80% of them singletons. Input material: PBMCs. All receptors come from a man aged 35-49 years in good health and CMV-seronegative.

The chain uses TRBV23-1 and TRBJ2-1; maybe TRBD2 (5 bases). TRBV23-1 is an ORF for which the function is uncertain. The ends were cut back, 1 base at V and 6 bases at J, with 16 bases in the middle. The CDR3 runs 16 residues. The DNA of the CDR3 is TGCGCCAGCAGTCAATGGCGGCCTAGCTGGGGCAATGAGCAGTTCTTC. It encodes CASSQWRPSWGNEQFF.

This clone was recorded a few times. The chain combines TRBV30 with TRBJ1-1; no definite D call. Trimming cost V 2 bases and J 7 bases, with 20 bases left between them. This CDR3 has 15 amino acids. Germline values: CDR1 GTSNPN, CDR2 SVGIG (reference sequence). The CDR3 is CAWSKVKTMTGEAFF. DNA of the CDR3: TGTGCCTGGAGTAAGGTGAAAACTATGACCGGTGAAGCTTTCTTT. The full variable domain, in which reference TRBV30 and TRBJ1-1 provide the parts outside the CDR3, is SQTIHQWPATLVQPVGSPLSLECTVEGTSNPNLYWYRQAAGRGLQLLFYSVGIGQISSEVPQNLSASRPQDRQFILSSKKLLLSDSGFYLCAWSKVKTMTGEAFFGQGTRLTVV.

The genes are TRBV27 and TRBJ1-4; no firm D call. The germline CDR1 and CDR2 sequences are MNHEY and SMNVEV (reference sequence). The CDR3 is 14 residues long. V lost 8 bases to trimming and J lost 4 bases, with 14 bases between them. The CDR3 nucleotides read TGTGCCAGCGGCCCAGTAACGGGTAATGAAAAACTGTTTTTT. The encoded protein is CASGPVTGNEKLFF.

The chain recombines TRBV6-5 with TRBJ2-3, with TRBD2 matching 10 bases. This CDR3 spans 15 amino acids. The ends lost 5 bases at V and 0 bases at J; junction bases unmatched: 2. Germline CDR1 reads MNHEY; CDR2 reads SVGAGI. The CDR3 bases are TGTGCCAGCAGTGGGACTAGCGTTAGCACAGATACGCAGTATTTT. This sequence encodes CASSGTSVSTDTQYF.

The chain couples TRBV29-1 to TRBJ2-4, with TRBD2 matching over 8 bases. Germline V gene lookup returns CDR1 SQVTM and CDR2 ANQGSEA. There are 12 residues in the CDR3. Losses at the gene ends were 0 bases for V and 15 bases for J; bases not matched to a gene: 7. The CDR3 nucleotides are TGCAGCGTTGAAGATCGGGGGGGTTATTTGTACTTC. This sequence encodes CSVEDRGGYLYF.

This chain connects TRBV5-1 to TRBJ2-7, with D possibly TRBD2 on 6 matching bases. Trimming shortened V by 4 bases and J by 2 bases, and 10 bases separated the two germline ends. The germline V gene encodes CDR1 SGHRS and CDR2 YFSETQ. The CDR3 has 13 residues. The CDR3 spells CASSGGDPYEQYF. CDR3 bases: TGCGCCAGCAGCGGAGGGGACCCCTACGAGCAGTACTTC.

The table lists this clone with a count of one. The chain couples TRBV5-1 to TRBJ2-6, with D perhaps matching TRBD1 (8 bases). The CDR3 contains 18 residues. The V end lost 0 bases, the J end lost 0 bases, and 13 bases lay between the germline ends. Germline CDR1 and CDR2: SGHRS and YFSETQ. The CDR3 region has the DNA TGCGCCAGCAGCTTGGTACAGGGGGGGCCCTCTGGGGCCAACGTCCTGACTTTC. This encodes CASSLVQGGPSGANVLTF.

There are a few counts of this clone. This sequence joins TRBV19 and TRBJ2-1, with 7 bases lining up with TRBD1. This CDR3 has 16 residues. After removal of 5 bases from V and 7 bases from J, the junction contained 14 bases not matched to a gene. Germline loops: CDR1 LNHDA, CDR2 SQIVND (reference sequence). The CDR3: CASSLKRDPRGNEQFF. The CDR3 bases are TGTGCCAGTAGTCTGAAGAGGGACCCCAGGGGGAATGAGCAGTTCTTC.

This clone was recorded once. The rearrangement joins TRBV28 to TRBJ2-7; 10 nucleotides match TRBD2. The CDR3 runs to 15 residues. Germline V gives CDR1 MDHEN, CDR2 SYDVKM. Trimming removed 3 bases from V and 0 bases from J; junction bases left unmatched: 2. CDR3 loop: CASSLTSGYSYEQYF. CDR3 in DNA: TGTGCCAGCAGTTTGACTAGCGGGTACTCCTACGAGCAGTACTTC.

As concerns this clone: One junction end does not reproduce the germline sequence, and a read error may be involved. CDR3: CASSLDPSGVSHF. CDR3 sequence (DNA): TGTGCCAGCAGCTTAGATCCTAGCGGGGTCTCGCACTTC. V gene TRBV7-6 combines with J gene TRBJ2-5; 9 positions match TRBD2. Germline V CDR1 and CDR2: SGHVS, FNYEAQ. The length of the CDR3 is 13 residues.

Note on this clone: At one end, the junction sequence differs from germline, possibly due to a read error. The V call is TRBV2, the J call TRBJ2-3; 8 bases are a match to TRBD2. Germline CDR1 and CDR2: SNHLY and FYNNEI. This CDR3 is built from 13 residues. DNA for the CDR3: TGTGCCAGCAGTAAAGCGGGAGATGTGTCGCAGTATTTT. Its protein is CASSKAGDVSQYF.